This is a list of T cell receptor beta chains from one sample in a study of CD8+CD57+ T cells in acquired aplastic anemia. From the reads, TCRdb called clonotypes with MiXCR, one entry per CDR3 protein. This table holds some 280,000 distinct CDR3 sequences, 55% to 60% found once. Source material: sorted CD4+, CD8+, or CD8+CD57+ T cells (not recorded which) from PBMCs. These receptors all stem from a human donor with severe aplastic anemia or a healthy control (not recorded which). Each CDR3 is given with its conserved first and last residue. The D gene is left open where the match is weak. Part of the rows lack a size; the others show once, few, many or a class for expanded clones.

TRBV6-1	-	TRBJ2-1	few	CASSEGWAGGVNEQFF	TGTGCCAGCAGTGAAGGATGGGCCGGAGGGGTCAATGAGCAGTTCTTC
TRBV20-1	TRBD1	TRBJ1-6	few	CSAKDRGRRGSPLHF	TGCAGTGCTAAAGACAGGGGCAGAAGGGGTTCACCCCTCCACTTT
TRBV5-1	-	TRBJ2-4	many	CASSPGRDIAKNIQYF	TGCGCCAGCAGCCCAGGCAGGGACATAGCCAAAAACATTCAGTACTTC
TRBV15	TRBD1	TRBJ1-2	-	CATSPDRGANYGYTF	TGTGCCACCAGCCCCGACAGGGGCGCTAACTATGGCTACACCTTC
TRBV7-8	-	TRBJ1-5	-	CASSSSGGNQPQHF	TGTGCCAGCAGCTCATCAGGAGGTAATCAGCCCCAGCATTTT
TRBV11-2	TRBD1	TRBJ2-1	many	CASSARVTGKDEQFF	TGTGCCAGCAGCGCACGCGTGACAGGGAAGGATGAGCAGTTCTTC
TRBV24-1	TRBD1	TRBJ2-3	-	CATSALGTGATDTQYF	TGTGCCACCAGTGCCCTGGGGACAGGGGCCACAGATACGCAGTATTTT
TRBV7-9	TRBD1	TRBJ1-1	-	CASSPRTGPEAFF	TGTGCCAGCAGCCCCAGGACAGGACCCGAAGCTTTCTTT
TRBV19	TRBD1	TRBJ2-7	-	CASSTTRQGDTTYEQYF	TGTGCCAGTAGTACCACCCGACAGGGAGACACGACCTACGAGCAGTACTTC
TRBV19	-	TRBJ2-7	-	CASNWGPSYEQYF	TGTGCCAGTAATTGGGGGCCCTCCTACGAGCAGTACTTC